These T cell receptor beta chains were read from a single sample in a study of blood T cells in healthy people across ages. MiXCR was run by TCRdb on the 5' RACE reads, yielding one entry per CDR3 protein. The sample records about 1.5 million distinct CDR3 sequences, 42% being singletons. Input material: blood. The source of these receptors is a woman aged 18 to 35 in good health. The CDR3 runs from the conserved cysteine through the conserved F or W. Each record gives: clone size, D gene, J gene, V gene, CDR3 protein, CDR3 DNA. A D gene is named only where the DNA matches it firmly. Some rows mark clone size as missing; the rest say once, few, many or name a class of expanded clone.

size: NA; D: NA; J: TRBJ1-2; V: TRBV20-1; CDR3: CSASLGLGYTF; DNA: TGCAGTGCTAGCCTGGGCTTGGGCTACACCTTC
size: NA; D: NA; J: TRBJ2-1; V: TRBV5-1; CDR3: CASSSSGTEQFF; DNA: TGCGCCAGCAGCTCCTCCGGGACAGAGCAGTTCTTC
size: NA; D: TRBD2; J: TRBJ2-2; V: TRBV4-3; CDR3: CASSQEKLAGGFNTGELFF; DNA: TGCGCCAGCAGCCAAGAAAAACTAGCGGGAGGGTTTAACACCGGGGAGCTGTTTTTT
size: NA; D: TRBD2; J: TRBJ2-1; V: TRBV12-3/TRBV12-4; CDR3: CASQTSGSINEQFF; DNA: TGTGCCAGCCAGACTAGCGGGAGCATTAATGAGCAGTTCTTC
size: NA; D: TRBD2; J: TRBJ2-7; V: TRBV20-1; CDR3: CSAKTSGRRRTYEQYF; DNA: TGCAGTGCTAAGACTAGCGGGAGAAGGCGTACCTACGAGCAGTACTTC
size: NA; D: NA; J: TRBJ2-7; V: TRBV20-1; CDR3: CSATDYRGSYEQYF; DNA: TGCAGTGCTACGGACTATCGGGGCTCCTACGAGCAGTACTTC
size: few; D: NA; J: TRBJ2-7; V: TRBV20-1; CDR3: CSFRGDHYEQYF; DNA: TGCAGCTTTCGAGGGGACCACTACGAGCAGTACTTC
size: NA; D: TRBD2; J: TRBJ2-1; V: TRBV9; CDR3: CASSVLAGVRNEQFF; DNA: TGTGCCAGCAGCGTTTTAGCGGGAGTTCGTAATGAGCAGTTCTTC
size: NA; D: TRBD1; J: TRBJ1-2; V: TRBV7-2; CDR3: CASSWDSSSPGYTF; DNA: TGTGCCAGCAGCTGGGACAGTTCAAGTCCTGGCTACACCTTC
size: NA; D: NA; J: TRBJ2-1; V: TRBV20-1; CDR3: CSARDRDRYNEQFF; DNA: TGCAGTGCTAGGGACCGGGACCGATACAATGAGCAGTTCTTC
size: NA; D: NA; J: TRBJ1-1; V: TRBV10-3; CDR3: CAISESLGVGAFF; DNA: TGTGCCATCAGTGAGTCATTGGGCGTGGGTGCTTTCTTT
size: few; D: NA; J: TRBJ2-1; V: TRBV20-1; CDR3: CSARWDSGGQFF; DNA: TGCAGTGCTAGGTGGGACTCCGGCGGGCAGTTCTTC
size: few; D: TRBD1; J: TRBJ1-1; V: TRBV20-1; CDR3: CSARDDRDTEAFF; DNA: TGCAGTGCTAGAGACGACAGGGACACTGAAGCTTTCTTT
size: few; D: NA; J: TRBJ1-2; V: TRBV5-6; CDR3: CASSLQQALGYTF; DNA: TGTGCCAGCAGCTTGCAACAGGCCCTTGGCTACACCTTC
size: NA; D: TRBD1; J: TRBJ1-2; V: TRBV7-2; CDR3: CASSLRAGGAKGGYTF; DNA: TGTGCCAGCAGCTTACGAGCAGGGGGCGCGAAAGGTGGCTACACCTTC
size: NA; D: TRBD2; J: TRBJ2-3; V: TRBV10-3; CDR3: CAIRVTTSGGQPDTDTQYF; DNA: TGTGCCATCAGAGTGACGACTAGCGGGGGGCAGCCCGACACAGATACGCAGTATTTT
size: NA; D: TRBD2; J: TRBJ2-6; V: TRBV9; CDR3: CASSVESSGGFSGANVLTF; DNA: TGTGCCAGCAGCGTAGAATCTAGCGGGGGGTTCTCTGGGGCCAACGTCCTGACTTTC
size: NA; D: TRBD2; J: TRBJ2-7; V: TRBV30; CDR3: CAWSVREGYEQYF; DNA: TGTGCCTGGAGTGTACGGGAGGGGTACGAGCAGTACTTC
size: few; D: NA; J: TRBJ1-1; V: TRBV7-2; CDR3: CASSLVGVGDTEAFF; DNA: TGTGCCAGCAGCTTAGTCGGGGTTGGGGACACTGAAGCTTTCTTT
size: few; D: NA; J: TRBJ2-7; V: TRBV28; CDR3: CASSPWYNEQYF; DNA: TGTGCCAGCAGTCCATGGTACAATGAGCAGTACTTC
size: NA; D: NA; J: TRBJ2-2; V: TRBV9; CDR3: CASSHKLSGVNTGELFF; DNA: TGTGCCAGCAGCCACAAACTCAGCGGAGTGAACACCGGGGAGCTGTTTTTT
size: NA; D: TRBD2; J: TRBJ2-5; V: TRBV20-1; CDR3: CSARDLTSGGETQYF; DNA: TGCAGTGCTAGAGATCTAACTAGCGGGGGGGAGACCCAGTACTTC
size: NA; D: TRBD1; J: TRBJ1-5; V: TRBV7-9; CDR3: CASCDREDQPQHF; DNA: TGTGCCAGCTGTGACAGGGAAGATCAGCCCCAGCATTTT